One sample yielded the 5 T cell receptor beta chains listed below, sequenced in a study of shared clonotypes between healthy human individuals. The table came from immunoSEQ multiplex PCR; TCRdb's copy has only in-frame clones and leaves some out. The sample has 2 million to 2.5 million clones, over 90% seen once; the top ten hold 0.39%. Specimen: naive CD4+ T cells from PBMCs. The subset denotes: CD45RA+ positively selected. The receptors here all came from a man younger than 35 in good health. Some clones in this sample may be carry-over from other donors' samples.

As DNA, the CDR3 is TGTGCCAGCACCAGACAGCAAAACACTGAAGCTTTCTTT. Translating gives CASTRQQNTEAFF. The rearrangement uses TRBV25-1 and TRBJ1-1; maybe TRBD1 (5 bases). V lost 7 bases and J 2 bases, leaving 11 bases between the germline ends. The CDR3 is 13 amino acids. Germline V gene lookup returns CDR1 MGHDK and CDR2 SYGVNS.

This sequence joins TRBV29-1 and TRBJ1-3; unclear D gene. Germline-derived CDR1 and CDR2 are SQVTM and ANQGSEA. Between the trimmed V and J ends, which lost 4 bases and 0 bases, there was a span of 10 bases. The CDR3 extends over 14 amino acids. In DNA form, the CDR3 reads TGCAGCGTTGGATACAGTCACTCTGGAAACACCATATATTTT. The encoded protein is CSVGYSHSGNTIYF.

To note about this clone: The sample holds other DNA sequences that translate to the same CDR3. The chain recombines TRBV25-1 with TRBJ1-3, with a weak D call TRBD1 (5 bases). V lost 3 bases and J 1 base, leaving 7 bases between the germline ends. Germline V gene lookup returns CDR1 MGHDK and CDR2 SYGVNS. The CDR3 spans 14 residues. CDR3 DNA sequence: TGTGCCAGCAGTGAGCCAGGGTCTGGAAACACCATATATTTT. Translation gives CASSEPGSGNTIYF.

This clone was counted between two and nine times. The chain carries TRBV19 and TRBJ1-1; TRBD1 might be the D (6 bases). The germline gives CDR1 LNHDA, CDR2 SQIVND (reference sequence). The ends were cut back, 5 bases at V and 4 bases at J, with 14 bases in the middle. CDR3 length: 14 amino acids. The CDR3 nucleotides are TGTGCCAGTAGTGCGTGGGGGCTCGGCACTGAAGCTTTCTTT. It encodes CASSAWGLGTEAFF.

V is TRBV30 and J is TRBJ2-1; TRBD2 matches at 7 bases. The ends lost 3 bases at V and 13 bases at J; junction bases unmatched: 18. This CDR3 has 15 residues. Germline CDR1 is GTSNPN and CDR2 is SVGIG (reference sequence). The CDR3 coding sequence is TGTGCCTGGAGCCCGCCTGGGGTCAGCGGGGCTCCTCAGTTCTTC. As protein: CAWSPPGVSGAPQFF. The variable domain in full, with the rest retrieved from reference TRBV30 and TRBJ2-1, is SQTIHQWPATLVQPVGSPLSLECTVEGTSNPNLYWYRQAAGRGLQLLFYSVGIGQISSEVPQNLSASRPQDRQFILSSKKLLLSDSGFYLCAWSPPGVSGAPQFFGPGTRLTVL.